The next 27 T cell receptor beta chains were all read from a single sample in a study of CD8+CD57+ T cells in acquired aplastic anemia. In patients chosen for sequencing, flow cytometry had shown CD8+CD57+ cell expansion. Genomic DNA, serving as template, underwent TCR beta VDJ and CDR3 profiling. TCRdb independently ran MiXCR on the reads; one entry per CDR3 protein. Among 150,000 or so distinct CDR3 sequences, 40% to 55% were seen once, and the ten largest hold 3% to 4%. The specimen was sorted CD4+, CD8+, or CD8+CD57+ T cells (not recorded which) from PBMCs. The source is a human donor with aplastic anemia.

This chain connects TRBV7-2 to TRBJ2-5, with 8 bases identical to TRBD2. J lost 1 base, V lost 5 bases, and 3 bases had no gene match. The CDR3 runs to 14 residues. Germline CDR1 SGHTA, CDR2 FQGNSA. In DNA form, the CDR3 reads TGTGCCAGCAGCGAGCGGGGGAGCCAAGAGACCCAGTACTTC. Protein sequence: CASSERGSQETQYF.

This clonotype was detected a few times. The CDR3 nucleotides are TGTGCCAGCAGTCCCCGGGGGACCTACAATGAGCAGTTCTTC. Protein sequence: CASSPRGTYNEQFF. The J gene is TRBJ2-1, the V gene TRBV2; a weak D match, TRBD2 (6 bases). The V and J ends lost 5 bases and 2 bases respectively, with 10 bases between them. The germline gives CDR1 SNHLY, CDR2 FYNNEI. The CDR3 loop spans 14 amino acids.

The chain couples TRBV25-1 to TRBJ2-7; D remains unclear. This CDR3 comprises 14 residues. Trimming took off 1 base at V and 1 base at J, with 8 bases between the two ends. Per germline, CDR1 MGHDK and CDR2 SYGVNS. The CDR3 nucleotides read TGTGCCAGCAGTGAATGGGTCAATTCCTACGAGCAGTACTTC. It is translated as CASSEWVNSYEQYF.

This clonotype has a handful of counts. V gene TRBV3-1 combines with J gene TRBJ2-1; D is perhaps TRBD1 or TRBD2 (5 bases each). The CDR3 consists of 16 residues. Germline V CDR1 and CDR2: LGHDT, YNNKEL (reference sequence). V was shortened by 5 bases and J by 1 base, with 15 bases between the two germline ends. CDR3 in DNA: TGTGCCAGCAGCAAAACCCGGGACCTGTCCTACAATGAGCAGTTCTTC. Its protein product is CASSKTRDLSYNEQFF.

V is TRBV20-1 and J is TRBJ2-5, with 11 bases that match TRBD2. With 3 bases clipped from V and 3 bases from J, the junction kept 3 bases outside the gene matches. Germline assignment: CDR1 DFQATT and CDR2 SNEGSKA (reference sequence). This CDR3 region has 14 residues. As DNA, the CDR3 is TGCAGTGCTAGGCAGACTAGCGGGAAAGAGACCCAGTACTTC. Protein: CSARQTSGKETQYF.

This chain connects TRBV2 to TRBJ2-7; D could derive from TRBD1 or TRBD2 (5 bases each). In germline, CDR1 is SNHLY, CDR2 FYNNEI. The CDR3 is 12 residues long. V lost 7 bases and J 0 bases, leaving 7 bases between the germline ends. The CDR3 here is CASKGTSYEQYF. Here the CDR3 DNA reads TGTGCCAGCAAGGGGACCTCCTACGAGCAGTACTTC.

The chain recombines TRBV10-3 with TRBJ2-6; maybe TRBD1 (6 bases). The CDR3 spans 17 residues. The V and J ends lost 3 bases and 4 bases respectively, with 16 bases between them. The germline gives CDR1 ENHRY, CDR2 SYGVKD. The CDR3 nucleotides are TGTGCCATCAGTGACCGGGACAACCTCCGGGGGGCCAACGTCCTGACTTTC. Translated: CAISDRDNLRGANVLTF.

A few counts support this clonotype. At one boundary the junction diverges from the germline segment, which might be a read error. The chain uses TRBV5-1 and TRBJ1-2, with TRBD1 matching 8 bases. In germline, CDR1 is SGHRS, CDR2 YFSETQ. The CDR3 sequence is 14 residues long. CDR3 sequence: CASGLDRQGRGHTF. The CDR3 DNA reads TGCGCCAGCGGCTTAGACCGACAGGGGCGCGGCCACACCTTC.

This clonotype was seen repeatedly, ten times or more. The chain has TRBV20-1 and TRBJ1-3; D remains unclear. The CDR3 has 14 amino acids. Between the trimmed V and J ends, which lost 1 base and 0 bases, there was a span of 7 bases. Germline CDR1 DFQATT, CDR2 SNEGSKA (reference sequence). CDR3 region: CSARVSLSGNTIYF. DNA for the CDR3: TGCAGTGCTAGAGTTTCGCTCTCTGGAAACACCATATATTTT.

The V call is TRBV10-3, the J call TRBJ1-6; D not resolved. Per germline, CDR1 ENHRY and CDR2 SYGVKD. CDR3 length equals 13 residues. The V end lost 6 bases, the J end lost 10 bases, and 13 bases lay between the germline ends. Written as DNA, the CDR3 is TGTGCCATCAGCCCCCGGGTCTCCTCACCCCTCCACTTT. Translating gives CAISPRVSSPLHF.

V is TRBV7-9 and J is TRBJ2-5; 12 bases are shared with TRBD2. The CDR3 runs to 18 residues. J gave up 4 bases and V 5 bases, and 14 bases lay outside the gene matches. Germline CDR1 is SEHNR and CDR2 is FQNEAQ (reference sequence). The CDR3 is CASSPASGRGTGGETQYF. The CDR3 nucleotides are TGTGCCAGCAGCCCTGCTAGCGGGAGGGGCACTGGGGGAGAGACCCAGTACTTC.

On this clonotype: Germline and junction disagree at one end, which may indicate a read error. The chain employs TRBV19 and TRBJ1-2, with D uncertain. There are 15 residues in the CDR3. In germline, CDR1 is LNHDA, CDR2 SQIVND (reference sequence). The chain's CDR3 is CASSEASQSYYGHTF. CDR3 DNA: TGCGCCAGTAGTGAGGCCAGCCAGTCGTACTATGGCCACACCTTC.

V is TRBV7-9 and J is TRBJ2-7; possible D gene TRBD1, 5 bases. This CDR3 spans 13 amino acids. CDR1 SEHNR and CDR2 FQNEAQ come from the germline V gene (reference sequence). The V end lost 5 bases, the J end lost 5 bases, and 13 bases lay between the germline ends. In DNA form, the CDR3 reads TGTGCCAGCAGCCACGCAGGGTCCCACGAGCAGTACTTC. This sequence encodes CASSHAGSHEQYF.

The chain recombines TRBV7-6 with TRBJ2-2; no clear D gene. V gave up 8 bases and J gave up 0 bases, with 16 bases separating them. CDR3 length: 16 residues. The V gene's germline CDR1 is SGHVS and CDR2 FNYEAQ. In DNA form, the CDR3 reads TGTGCCAGCGCTAGTCCCGGGCCGACGAACACCGGGGAGCTGTTTTTT. Residues: CASASPGPTNTGELFF.

This chain uses TRBV20-1 with TRBJ2-7; D gene unclear. The germline gives CDR1 DFQATT, CDR2 SNEGSKA (reference sequence). Trimming removed 0 bases from V and 4 bases from J, with 4 bases in between. This CDR3 comprises 11 residues. For the CDR3, the DNA is TGCAGTGCTAGAGATGGATACGAGCAGTACTTC. Protein: CSARDGYEQYF.

There are many counts of this clonotype. The rearrangement uses TRBV20-1 and TRBJ1-1; no definite D call. V was clipped by 6 bases and J by 0 bases, with 11 bases between them. The germline V gene encodes CDR1 DFQATT and CDR2 SNEGSKA (reference sequence). This CDR3 has 13 amino acids. The CDR3 DNA sequence: TGCAGTGCCGTAGGGATATTGAACACTGAAGCTTTCTTT. Translated, it gives CSAVGILNTEAFF.

There are many counts of this clonotype. The rearrangement uses TRBV6-1 and TRBJ2-1, with 9 bases fitting TRBD1. In germline, CDR1 is MNHNS, CDR2 SASEGT. V lost 6 bases and J lost 10; bases outside the gene matches: 16. The CDR3 is 16 residues long. The CDR3 loop reads CASRPHRDRVVKEQFF. The CDR3 DNA reads TGTGCCAGCAGGCCCCACCGGGACAGGGTAGTGAAGGAGCAGTTCTTC.

This chain joins TRBV2 and TRBJ1-5; 8 bases agree with TRBD1. From germline, CDR1 is SNHLY and CDR2 FYNNEI. The CDR3 spans 15 residues. The V segment lost 7 bases and the J segment 2 bases; nucleotides outside the gene matches: 7. The CDR3 here is CASTKDRAGNQPQHF. The CDR3 bases are TGTGCCAGCACCAAGGACAGGGCCGGCAATCAGCCCCAGCATTTT.

This clonotype was counted many times. The chain carries TRBV4-3 and TRBJ2-7; 7 positions agree with TRBD1. V shed 1 base and J 4 bases; nucleotides not matched to a gene: 13. Per germline, CDR1 LGHNA and CDR2 YSLEER. The CDR3 consists of 17 residues. CDR3 sequence (DNA): TGCGCCAGCAGCCAAGTCGTTGGTGCAGGGGGTAGGTACGAGCAGTACTTC. It is translated as CASSQVVGAGGRYEQYF.

The V call is TRBV19, the J call TRBJ2-5; D unresolved. Per germline, CDR1 LNHDA and CDR2 SQIVND (reference sequence). CDR3 length equals 14 residues. The V end was cut by 5 bases, the J end by 2 bases, with 12 bases between. In DNA, the CDR3 is TGTGCCAGTAGTTCATGGAACAGTCAAGAGACCCAGTACTTC. Its protein is CASSSWNSQETQYF. Variable domain in full (rest from reference TRBV19 and TRBJ2-5): DGGITQSPKYLFRKEGQNVTLSCEQNLNHDAMYWYRQDPGQGLRLIYYSQIVNDFQKGDIAEGYSVSREKKESFPLTVTSAQKNPTAFYLCASSSWNSQETQYFGPGTRLLVL.

The chain employs TRBV5-1 and TRBJ2-2; the match to TRBD1 covers 11 bases. V was clipped by 4 bases and J by 6 bases; unmatched bases: 5. Germline V gene sequence: CDR1 SGHRS, CDR2 YFSETQ. The CDR3 spans 15 residues. CDR3 DNA: TGCGCCAGCAGCACGGGACAGGGGGTGTCCGGGGAGCTGTTTTTT. This translates into CASSTGQGVSGELFF.

The chain links TRBV24-1 to TRBJ2-1; D perhaps matches TRBD1 (6 bases). This CDR3 has 13 amino acids. Between the trimmed V and J ends, which lost 5 bases and 14 bases, there was a span of 18 bases. The germline V gene has CDR1 KGHDR and CDR2 SFDVKD. The CDR3 is CATSALVGKGEFF. DNA for the CDR3: TGTGCCACCAGTGCCCTTGTGGGGAAGGGGGAGTTCTTC.

The chain couples TRBV20-1 to TRBJ1-2; TRBD1 agrees at 8 bases. The V gene's germline CDR1 is DFQATT and CDR2 SNEGSKA (reference sequence). This CDR3 is built from 14 residues. J was trimmed by 2 bases and V by 4 bases; bases with no gene match: 6. For the CDR3, the DNA is TGCAGTGCTACTGTGACAGGGGTAAACTATGGCTACACCTTC. Residues: CSATVTGVNYGYTF.

The rearrangement links TRBV20-1 to TRBJ2-5; TRBD1 matches at 10 bases. This CDR3 region has 14 residues. Per the germline V gene, CDR1 is DFQATT and CDR2 is SNEGSKA (reference sequence). With V trimmed by 6 bases and J by 0 bases, 4 bases remained unmatched. The CDR3 loop is CSASGQGNQETQYF. DNA for the CDR3: TGCAGTGCGTCGGGACAGGGGAACCAAGAGACCCAGTACTTC.

The chain has TRBV9 and TRBJ2-7; 7 bases are a match to TRBD2. With 0 bases clipped from V and 2 bases from J, the junction kept 5 bases outside the gene matches. The CDR3 is 15 residues long. Germline CDR1 reads SGDLS; CDR2 reads YYNGEE. The CDR3 reads CASSVEGLGAYEQYF. The CDR3 bases are TGTGCCAGCAGCGTAGAAGGACTAGGAGCCTACGAGCAGTACTTC.

The gene calls are TRBV7-2 and TRBJ2-7; weak D call: TRBD2 (5 bases). Germline CDR1 and CDR2: SGHTA and FQGNSA. V lost 2 bases and J lost 4, with 12 bases in between. This CDR3 spans 14 amino acids. Written as DNA, the CDR3 is TGTGCCAGCAGCTTAAGATACGGGATTTACGAGCAGTACGTC. The encoded protein is CASSLRYGIYEQYV.

This rearrangement joins TRBV19 to TRBJ1-1, with 7 bases aligning to TRBD1. Per the germline V gene, CDR1 is LNHDA and CDR2 is SQIVND (reference sequence). The J segment lost 1 base and the V segment lost 4 bases, leaving 6 bases of the junction unmatched. The CDR3 totals 15 residues. For the CDR3, the DNA is TGTGCCAGTAGTACCAACAGGGGATGGAACACTGAAGCTTTCTTT. As protein: CASSTNRGWNTEAFF.